The entry below gives a single TCR beta chain sequence along with its context. With V trimmed by 2 bases and J by 3 bases, 4 bases remained unmatched. Germline-derived CDR1 and CDR2 are MNHEY and SVGEGT. CDR3 length: 14 residues. The record originates from a study of blood T cell repertoires in COVID-19. Background on the study: T cells, B-cell-depleted T cells, or PBMCs supplied cDNA or gDNA.

Sequencing used immunoSEQ multiplex PCR; TCRdb keeps in-frame clones, though not all of them. The sample includes nearly 350,000 clones, approximately 82% of them seen just once. The sequenced sample consisted of peripheral blood. The chain combines TRBV6-2 or TRBV6-3 with TRBJ2-7; 7 nucleotides line up with TRBD1. This TCR was sampled from a man aged 25-40 years with active or convalescent COVID-19. The CDR3 nucleotides are TGTGCCAGCAGTTACCCGGGACAGTTCTACGAGCAGTACTTC. Encoded protein: CASSYPGQFYEQYF.